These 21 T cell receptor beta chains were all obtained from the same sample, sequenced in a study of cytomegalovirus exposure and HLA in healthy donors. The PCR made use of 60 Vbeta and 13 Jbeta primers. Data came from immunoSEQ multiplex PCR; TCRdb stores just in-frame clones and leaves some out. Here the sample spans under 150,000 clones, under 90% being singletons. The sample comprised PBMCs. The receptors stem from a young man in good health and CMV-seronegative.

The CDR3 DNA follows: TGTGCCAGCAGCGTGGACAGAGCTAACTATGGCTACACCTTC. The encoded protein is CASSVDRANYGYTF. This chain connects TRBV5-5 to TRBJ1-2, with D maybe TRBD1 (6 bases). V dropped 4 bases and J dropped 0 bases, with 10 bases sitting between them. CDR1 SGHKS and CDR2 YYEKEE come from the germline V gene (reference sequence). The CDR3 has 14 amino acids. Full variable domain (outside the CDR3, taken from reference TRBV5-5 and TRBJ1-2): DAGVTQSPTHLIKTRGQQVTLRCSPISGHKSVSWYQQVLGQGPQFIFQYYEKEERGRGNFPDRFSARQFPNYSSELNVNALLLGDSALYLCASSVDRANYGYTFGSGTRLTVV.

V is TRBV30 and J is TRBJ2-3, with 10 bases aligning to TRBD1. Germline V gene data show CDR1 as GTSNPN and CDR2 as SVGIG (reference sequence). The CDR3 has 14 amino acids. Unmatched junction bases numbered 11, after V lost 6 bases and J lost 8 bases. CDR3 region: CACLRDRGHLTQYF. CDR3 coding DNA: TGTGCCTGCCTACGGGACAGGGGCCATCTTACGCAGTATTTT.

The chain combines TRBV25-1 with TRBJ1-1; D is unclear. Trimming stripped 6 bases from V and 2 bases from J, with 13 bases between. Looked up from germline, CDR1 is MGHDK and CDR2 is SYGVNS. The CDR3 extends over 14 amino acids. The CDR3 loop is CASRSRGGNTEAFF. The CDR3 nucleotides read TGTGCCAGCAGGTCGCGGGGTGGTAACACTGAAGCTTTCTTT.

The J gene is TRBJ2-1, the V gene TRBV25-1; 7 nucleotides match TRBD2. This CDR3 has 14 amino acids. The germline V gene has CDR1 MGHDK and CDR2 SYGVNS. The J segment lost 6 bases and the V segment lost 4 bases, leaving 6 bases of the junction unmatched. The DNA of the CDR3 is TGTGCCAGCAGTGCCCGCGGGGGAGCCAATGAGCAGTTCTTC. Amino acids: CASSARGGANEQFF.

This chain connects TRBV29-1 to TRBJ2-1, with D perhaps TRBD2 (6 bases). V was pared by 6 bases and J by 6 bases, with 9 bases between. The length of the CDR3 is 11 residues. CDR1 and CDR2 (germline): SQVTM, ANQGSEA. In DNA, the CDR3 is TGCAGCGTGTACGGGGGCAATGAGCAGTTCTTC. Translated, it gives CSVYGGNEQFF.

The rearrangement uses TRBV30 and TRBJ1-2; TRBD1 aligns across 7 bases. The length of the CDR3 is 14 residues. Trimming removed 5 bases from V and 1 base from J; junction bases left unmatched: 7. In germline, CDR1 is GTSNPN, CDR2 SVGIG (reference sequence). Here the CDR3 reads CAWHRTGLNYGYTF. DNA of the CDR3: TGTGCCTGGCATAGGACAGGACTTAACTATGGCTACACCTTC.

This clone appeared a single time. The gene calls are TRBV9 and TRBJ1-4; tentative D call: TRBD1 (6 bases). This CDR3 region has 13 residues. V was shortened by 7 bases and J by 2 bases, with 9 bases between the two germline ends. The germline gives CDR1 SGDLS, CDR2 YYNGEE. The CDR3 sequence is CASGQGTNEKLFF. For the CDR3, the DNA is TGTGCCAGCGGCCAGGGGACTAATGAAAAACTGTTTTTT.

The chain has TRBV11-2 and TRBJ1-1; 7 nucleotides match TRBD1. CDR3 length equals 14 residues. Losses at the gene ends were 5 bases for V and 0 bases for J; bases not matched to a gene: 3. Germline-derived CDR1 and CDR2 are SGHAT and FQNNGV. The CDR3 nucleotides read TGTGCCAGCAGCCCCGACAGGGTGAACACTGAAGCTTTCTTT. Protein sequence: CASSPDRVNTEAFF.

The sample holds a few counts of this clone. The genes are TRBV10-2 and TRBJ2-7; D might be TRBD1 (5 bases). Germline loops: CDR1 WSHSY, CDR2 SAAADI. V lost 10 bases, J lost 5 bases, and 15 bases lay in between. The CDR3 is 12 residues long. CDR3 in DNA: TGCGCCACCAATGCAGGGTTTCACGAGCAGTACTTC. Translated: CATNAGFHEQYF.

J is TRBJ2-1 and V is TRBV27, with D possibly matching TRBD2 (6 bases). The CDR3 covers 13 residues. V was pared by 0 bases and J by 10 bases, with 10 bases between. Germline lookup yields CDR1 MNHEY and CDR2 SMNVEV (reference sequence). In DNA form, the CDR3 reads TGTGCCAGCAGTTTATCTCCCGCGGGGGAGCAGTTCTTC. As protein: CASSLSPAGEQFF.

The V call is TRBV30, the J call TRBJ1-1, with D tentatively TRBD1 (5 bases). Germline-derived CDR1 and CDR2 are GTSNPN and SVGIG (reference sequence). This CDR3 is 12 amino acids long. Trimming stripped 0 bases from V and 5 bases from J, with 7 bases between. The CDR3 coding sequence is TGTGCCTGGAGTGTCACAGGTACTGAAGCTTTCTTT. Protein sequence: CAWSVTGTEAFF.

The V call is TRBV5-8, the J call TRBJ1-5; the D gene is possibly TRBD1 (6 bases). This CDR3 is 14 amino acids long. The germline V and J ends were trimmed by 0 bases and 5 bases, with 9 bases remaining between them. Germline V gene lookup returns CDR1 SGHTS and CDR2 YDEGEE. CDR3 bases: TGTGCCAGCAGCTTGGACAGGGCGGATCAGCCCCAGCATTTT. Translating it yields CASSLDRADQPQHF.

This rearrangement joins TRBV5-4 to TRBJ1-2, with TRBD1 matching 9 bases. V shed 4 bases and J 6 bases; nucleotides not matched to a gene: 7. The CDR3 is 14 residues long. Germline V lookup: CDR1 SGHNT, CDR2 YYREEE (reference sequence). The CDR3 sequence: CASSPLDRGNGYTF. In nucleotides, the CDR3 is TGTGCCAGCAGCCCATTAGACAGGGGGAATGGCTACACCTTC.

The CDR3 protein is CASSDGLAGSTDTQYF. CDR3 DNA: TGTGCCAGCAGTGACGGACTAGCGGGGAGCACAGATACGCAGTATTTT. The genes are TRBV6-1 and TRBJ2-3; 12 nucleotides agree with TRBD2. Looked up from germline, CDR1 is MNHNS and CDR2 is SASEGT. CDR3 length equals 16 residues. V shed 3 bases, J shed 0 bases, and the junction held 1 base outside the gene matches.

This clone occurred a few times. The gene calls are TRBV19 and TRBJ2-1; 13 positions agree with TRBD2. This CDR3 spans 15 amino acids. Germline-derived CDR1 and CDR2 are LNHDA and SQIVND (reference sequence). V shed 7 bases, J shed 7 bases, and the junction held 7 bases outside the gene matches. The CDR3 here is CASTTGTSGVNEQFF. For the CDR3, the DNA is TGTGCCAGTACCACGGGGACTAGCGGGGTAAATGAGCAGTTCTTC.

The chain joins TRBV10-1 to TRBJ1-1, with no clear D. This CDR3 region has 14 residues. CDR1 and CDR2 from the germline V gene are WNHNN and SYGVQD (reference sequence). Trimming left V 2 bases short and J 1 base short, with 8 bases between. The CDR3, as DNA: TGCGCCAGCAGTGAGGGTAGTGGGAACACTGAAGCTTTCTTT. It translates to CASSEGSGNTEAFF.

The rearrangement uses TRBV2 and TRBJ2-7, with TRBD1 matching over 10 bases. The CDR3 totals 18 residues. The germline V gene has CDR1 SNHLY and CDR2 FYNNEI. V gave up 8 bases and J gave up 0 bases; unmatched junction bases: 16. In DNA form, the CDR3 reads TGTGCCAGCCTCCTGTTAATGGCCGGGACAGGGGTCTCCTACGAGCAGTACTTC. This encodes CASLLLMAGTGVSYEQYF.

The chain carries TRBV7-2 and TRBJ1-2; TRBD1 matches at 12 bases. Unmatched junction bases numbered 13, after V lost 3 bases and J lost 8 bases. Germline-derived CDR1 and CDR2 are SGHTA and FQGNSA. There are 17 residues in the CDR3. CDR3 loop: CASSFTTGTGGAGGYTF. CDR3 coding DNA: TGTGCCAGCAGCTTTACGACCGGGACAGGGGGCGCCGGGGGCTACACCTTC.

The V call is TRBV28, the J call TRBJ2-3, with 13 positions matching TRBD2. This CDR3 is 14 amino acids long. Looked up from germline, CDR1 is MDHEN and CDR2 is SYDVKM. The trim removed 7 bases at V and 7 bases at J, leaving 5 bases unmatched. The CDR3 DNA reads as TGTGCCAGCAACTTACTAGCGGGGGGGAATACGCAGTATTTT. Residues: CASNLLAGGNTQYF.

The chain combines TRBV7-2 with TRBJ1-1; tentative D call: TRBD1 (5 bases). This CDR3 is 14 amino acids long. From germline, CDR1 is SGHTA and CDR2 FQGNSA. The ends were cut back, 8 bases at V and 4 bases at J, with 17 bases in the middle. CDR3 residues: CASFRTPGGTEAFF. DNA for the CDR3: TGTGCCAGCTTCCGGACACCGGGGGGCACTGAAGCTTTCTTT.

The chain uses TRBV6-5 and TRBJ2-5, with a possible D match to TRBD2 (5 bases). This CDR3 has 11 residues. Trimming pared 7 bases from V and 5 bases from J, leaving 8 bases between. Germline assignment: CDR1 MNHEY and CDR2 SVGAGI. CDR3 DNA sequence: TGTGCCAGCACCACGGGGGAGACCCAGTACTTC. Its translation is CASTTGETQYF.